The clone carrying this T cell receptor (beta chain) was picked up a small number of times. Generated by immunoSEQ multiplex PCR, the TCRdb table keeps only in-frame clones and is missing some. In the table there are hundreds of thousands of clones, 75% to 90% of which are singletons. The sample belongs to a study of blood T cell repertoires in COVID-19. Germline assignment: CDR1 LGHDT and CDR2 YNNKEL (reference sequence). The junction had 7 bases not matched to a gene; V was cut back by 5 bases and J by 5 bases. The CDR3 is made up of 14 amino acids. This sequence was found in an older woman with COVID-19, enrolled during active disease. The sequenced sample consisted of peripheral blood. The V and J genes are TRBV3-1 (or the pseudogene TRBV3-2) and TRBJ1-2; the match to TRBD1 covers 8 bases. The DNA for the CDR3 is TGTGCCAGCAGCTGGACAGGGTCGGAGTATGGCTACACCTTC. Its translation is CASSWTGSEYGYTF.